A single sample is the source of the 23 T cell receptor beta chains below, sequenced in a study of T cell responses to AZD1222 COVID-19 vaccine. The table came from immunoSEQ multiplex PCR; TCRdb's copy has only in-frame clones and leaves some out. The data contain about 77,000 clones, around 90% of them singletons. The sample here was peripheral blood, taken 28 days after the second AZD1222 dose. The receptors stem from an adult who received the AZD1222 COVID-19 vaccine.

The J gene is TRBJ1-1, the V gene TRBV18, with no clear D. CDR3 length: 14 amino acids. V shed 8 bases and J shed 3 bases, with 16 bases lying between them. Per the germline V gene, CDR1 is KGHSH and CDR2 is LQKENI. CDR3 sequence (DNA): TGTGCCAGCGCCGGACTCGACTGGGACACTGAAGCTTTCTTT. This gives the protein CASAGLDWDTEAFF.

This sequence joins TRBV5-1 and TRBJ2-5, with a weak D call TRBD1 (5 bases). The CDR3 has 15 amino acids. The V gene lost 3 bases and the J gene lost 1 base, with 13 bases spanning the gap. Germline V lookup: CDR1 SGHRS, CDR2 YFSETQ. The CDR3 DNA follows: TGCGCCAGCAGCTCACCTCAGGGTATCCAAGAGACCCAGTACTTC. It translates to CASSSPQGIQETQYF.

The DNA of the CDR3 is TGTGCCAGCGGACAGGGGGCGCATCAGCCCCAGCATTTT. This codes for CASGQGAHQPQHF. This chain joins TRBV27 and TRBJ1-5, with 11 nucleotides matching TRBD1. With V trimmed by 8 bases and J by 5 bases, 2 bases remained unmatched. The CDR3 spans 13 residues. Germline values: CDR1 MNHEY, CDR2 SMNVEV (reference sequence).

The chain couples TRBV7-8 to TRBJ1-2; D might be TRBD1 (6 bases). The V and J ends lost 5 bases and 6 bases respectively, with 16 bases between them. The length of the CDR3 is 14 residues. The V gene's germline CDR1 is SGHVS and CDR2 FQNEAQ. The DNA of the CDR3 is TGTGCCAGCAGCACCCCAGGGGAGGGGAATGGCTACACCTTC. Amino acid sequence: CASSTPGEGNGYTF.

The chain employs TRBV5-4 and TRBJ2-3; D remains unclear. The CDR3 is 14 amino acids. The V gene's germline CDR1 is SGHNT and CDR2 YYREEE (reference sequence). V gave up 1 base and J gave up 0 bases, with 6 bases separating them. The CDR3 loop is CASSLTLSTDTQYF. Written as DNA, the CDR3 is TGTGCCAGCAGCTTGACATTAAGCACAGATACGCAGTATTTT.

The chain recombines TRBV6-4 with TRBJ1-1, with D perhaps matching TRBD1 (5 bases). The V end was cut by 4 bases, the J end by 7 bases, with 16 bases between. The germline V gene has CDR1 MRHNA and CDR2 SNTAGT. This CDR3 spans 14 amino acids. The CDR3 nucleotides are TGTGCCAGCAGTGCCGGGGGGACCCGGGTTGAAGCTTTCTTT. It translates to CASSAGGTRVEAFF.

The chain is built from TRBV3-1 (or the pseudogene TRBV3-2) and TRBJ2-7, with 7 positions matching TRBD2. V dropped 1 base and J dropped 3; count of bases not matched to a gene: 6. Per germline, CDR1 LGHDT and CDR2 YNNKEL (reference sequence). The CDR3 is 15 amino acids. CDR3 residues: CASSQVGGEGYEQYF. In DNA, the CDR3 is TGTGCCAGCAGCCAAGTAGGCGGGGAGGGCTACGAGCAGTACTTC.

This rearrangement joins TRBV11-2 to TRBJ2-1; D is possibly TRBD2 (6 bases). Trimming stripped 4 bases from V and 3 bases from J, with 13 bases between. This CDR3 contains 15 residues. Germline loops: CDR1 SGHAT, CDR2 FQNNGV. CDR3 region: CASSSGGALYNEQFF. CDR3 nucleotide sequence: TGTGCCAGCAGCTCCGGGGGAGCCCTCTACAATGAGCAGTTCTTC.

The gene calls are TRBV28 and TRBJ2-7; TRBD2 matches at 8 bases. Germline V gene data show CDR1 as MDHEN and CDR2 as SYDVKM. Germline trimming cut 10 bases from V and 3 bases from J; bases unmatched to any gene: 8. CDR3 length: 13 amino acids. CDR3 sequence (DNA): TGTGCCACTAGGGCGGGGGGCAGCTACGAGCAGTACTTC. Protein sequence: CATRAGGSYEQYF.

This sequence joins TRBV27 and TRBJ1-2; 9 bases fit TRBD1. The CDR3 runs to 12 residues. Unmatched junction bases numbered 3, after V lost 5 bases and J lost 8 bases. The germline gives CDR1 MNHEY, CDR2 SMNVEV (reference sequence). CDR3 region: CASSGTGHGYTF. DNA of the CDR3: TGTGCCAGCAGTGGGACAGGGCACGGCTACACCTTC.

This clone showed up just once. The genes are TRBV9 and TRBJ2-1; maybe TRBD2 (6 bases). Germline V gene data show CDR1 as SGDLS and CDR2 as YYNGEE. The CDR3 has 15 residues. V gave up 4 bases and J gave up 5 bases, with 16 bases separating them. In DNA, the CDR3 is TGTGCCAGCAGCCGACGACTCGGGGGTAACAATGAGCAGTTCTTC. Protein sequence: CASSRRLGGNNEQFF.

V and J are TRBV7-8 and TRBJ2-1, with TRBD2 matching 7 bases. CDR1 SGHVS and CDR2 FQNEAQ come from the germline V gene. V lost 11 bases to trimming and J lost 2 bases; unmatched junction nucleotides: 12. The CDR3 is 15 residues long. The CDR3 nucleotides read TGTGCCGCAAGCGCTGGTAGCGGGCCCTACAATGAGCAGTTCTTC. Translated: CAASAGSGPYNEQFF.

The rearrangement joins TRBV7-8 to TRBJ2-3; 13 nucleotides agree with TRBD2. V was clipped by 5 bases and J by 4 bases; unmatched bases: 3. Germline V gene lookup returns CDR1 SGHVS and CDR2 FQNEAQ. This CDR3 has 15 residues. CDR3 region: CASSPTSGRSDTQYF. The CDR3 nucleotides read TGTGCCAGCAGCCCGACTAGCGGGAGGTCAGATACGCAGTATTTT.

The genes are TRBV5-1 and TRBJ1-5; a possible D gene is TRBD1 (5 bases). Deletions cut 3 bases from V and 7 bases from J, with 11 bases between. Germline V gene data show CDR1 as SGHRS and CDR2 as YFSETQ. The CDR3 has 13 amino acids. In DNA, the CDR3 is TGCGCCAGCAGCTCTCGGGGGGAACAGCCCCAGCATTTT. Protein sequence: CASSSRGEQPQHF.

This clone came up a few times. This rearrangement joins TRBV9 to TRBJ1-1, with D possibly matching TRBD1 (5 bases). Trimming shortened V by 0 bases and J by 4 bases, and 13 bases separated the two germline ends. This CDR3 is built from 15 residues. Germline V CDR1 and CDR2: SGDLS, YYNGEE. The chain's CDR3 is CASSVERTGATEAFF. The DNA for the CDR3 is TGTGCCAGCAGCGTAGAACGAACTGGGGCCACTGAAGCTTTCTTT.

Concerning this clone itself: This specimen includes other DNA sequences encoding the same CDR3. CDR3 sequence (DNA): TGTGCCAGTAACCCCAGCTGGGGGGAACGTAATTCACCCCTCCACTTT. It yields the protein CASNPSWGERNSPLHF. The rearrangement joins TRBV19 to TRBJ1-6; TRBD1 is a possible D gene (5 bases). The CDR3 runs 16 residues. Trimming stripped 7 bases from V and 6 bases from J, with 19 bases between. CDR1 and CDR2 from the germline V gene are LNHDA and SQIVND (reference sequence).

The rearrangement uses TRBV11-2 and TRBJ1-2; D uncertain. The germline CDR1 and CDR2 sequences are SGHAT and FQNNGV. V was pared by 0 bases and J by 7 bases, with 6 bases between. The CDR3 runs 12 residues. CDR3 residues: CASSLDVGGYTF. CDR3 DNA sequence: TGTGCCAGCAGCTTAGATGTAGGTGGCTACACCTTC.

This chain joins TRBV6-5 and TRBJ2-2; D gene unclear. The germline V gene encodes CDR1 MNHEY and CDR2 SVGAGI. The CDR3 totals 11 residues. The V and J ends lost 10 bases and 4 bases respectively, with 7 bases between them. The CDR3 coding sequence is TGTGCCACTGTTGGCACCGGGGAGCTGTTTTTT. Protein: CATVGTGELFF.

V is TRBV24-1 and J is TRBJ1-2; D gene ambiguous. The CDR3 consists of 12 residues. With 8 bases removed from V and 7 bases from J, the gap between germline ends came to 13 bases. Germline CDR1 reads KGHDR; CDR2 reads SFDVKD. This CDR3 reads CATIHGSSGYTF. The DNA of the CDR3 is TGTGCCACCATCCACGGGAGCTCTGGCTACACCTTC.

This clone was detected once. V usage is TRBV19 and J usage is TRBJ1-2, with D possibly being TRBD1 (5 bases). CDR3 length: 14 residues. The V end lost 3 bases, the J end lost 8 bases, and 16 bases lay between the germline ends. The germline CDR1 and CDR2 sequences are LNHDA and SQIVND (reference sequence). The CDR3 loop is CASSMGRAAGGYTF. The CDR3 region has the DNA TGTGCCAGTAGTATGGGCAGGGCGGCGGGAGGCTACACCTTC.

The genes are TRBV29-1 and TRBJ2-3; D remains ambiguous. The CDR3 totals 15 residues. V lost 4 bases and J 4 bases, leaving 18 bases between the germline ends. Germline V gene data show CDR1 as SQVTM and CDR2 as ANQGSEA. The CDR3 DNA reads as TGCAGCGTTGCCCCGGTTCCACCCGGCGCAGATACGCAGTATTTT. Translated, it gives CSVAPVPPGADTQYF.

This clone showed up just a few times. The V gene is TRBV11-2, the J gene TRBJ1-1; D ambiguous. Germline V gene lookup returns CDR1 SGHAT and CDR2 FQNNGV. Trimming stripped 5 bases from V and 0 bases from J, with 13 bases between. This CDR3 spans 15 amino acids. CDR3 in DNA: TGTGCCAGCAGCCCGTACGAGCTAATGAACACTGAAGCTTTCTTT. Its translation: CASSPYELMNTEAFF.

This chain links TRBV2 with TRBJ2-7; D unclear. The V gene lost 7 bases and the J gene lost 0 bases, with 16 bases spanning the gap. Germline CDR1 SNHLY, CDR2 FYNNEI. CDR3 length: 15 amino acids. The CDR3 is CASTSHTMSSYEQYF. CDR3 nucleotides: TGTGCCAGCACCTCCCACACGATGAGCTCCTACGAGCAGTACTTC.